This T cell receptor beta chain was documented in a study of cytomegalovirus exposure and HLA in healthy donors. This CDR3 is 13 amino acids long. Deletions cut 5 bases from V and 3 bases from J, with 8 bases between. CDR1 and CDR2 from the germline V gene are SNHLY and FYNNEI. The primer mix had 60 Vbeta and 13 Jbeta primers. Profiled with immunoSEQ multiplex PCR; TCRdb holds only in-frame clones, not every one. The profile shows around 150,000 clones, 60% to 80% of them singletons. The chain uses TRBV2 and TRBJ1-5, with D perhaps matching TRBD1 (5 bases). This clonotype originated in a woman aged 50 to 60 in good health and CMV-seronegative. Sample: PBMCs. CDR3 in amino acids: CASSLGVNQPQHF. DNA for the CDR3: TGTGCCAGCAGTTTAGGGGTCAATCAGCCCCAGCATTTT.